The clone carrying this T cell receptor beta chain appeared a few times. Its antigen is as yet unknown. With a J-beta primer mix and a sample-barcoded 5' primer, a second PCR ran roughly 6 to 11 cycles. TCRdb re-analysed the 5' RACE reads in MiXCR, keeping a single row per CDR3 protein. This sample yields hundreds of thousands of distinct CDR3 sequences, of which around two fifths are seen a single time; 25% to 30% belongs to the top ten. The sample belongs to a study of blood T cells in healthy people across ages. Study-wide context: Capture by template switching was about one barcoded beta molecule per two T cells. Overall study findings and caveats: Using unsorted PBMCs precluded a conclusive naive versus antigen-experienced comparison. It was the long-lived donors that had more naive CD4+ cells and higher diversity than aged donors.

CDR3 length equals 19 residues. The germline gives CDR1 MNHEY, CDR2 SVGEGT. V was cut by 0 bases and J by 4 bases, with 23 bases left in between. The sequenced sample was blood. The chain links TRBV6-2 or TRBV6-3 to TRBJ2-3, with D possibly matching TRBD2 (5 bases). The sequence came from an elderly man in good health. CDR3 in amino acids: CASSYSYRPGGRSADTQYF. CDR3 coding DNA: TGTGCCAGCAGTTACTCGTATCGACCGGGTGGGAGAAGCGCAGATACGCAGTATTTT.